These 10 T cell receptor beta chains originate from one sample sequenced in a study of T-cell memory formation after mild COVID-19. TCRdb re-derived calls from the 5' RACE reads in MiXCR, one entry per CDR3 protein. This table has 250,000 to 300,000 distinct CDR3 sequences, about 17% appearing once. Source material: PBMCs or a T cell subset sorted from them (not recorded which). These receptors came from a young man who had mild COVID-19 (a few samples of this study predate the infection). Cell type and time point are not known.

Only a few counts were recorded for this clonotype. This chain connects TRBV12-3 or TRBV12-4 to TRBJ2-1; D perhaps matches TRBD1 (6 bases). CDR3 length equals 14 residues. V was shortened by 6 bases and J by 7 bases, with 16 bases between the two germline ends. The CDR3 reads CASRRQEGFNEQFF. The CDR3, as DNA: TGTGCCAGCAGGAGACAGGAAGGTTTTAATGAGCAGTTCTTC.

The table lists this clonotype with a few counts. The chain combines TRBV12-3 or TRBV12-4 with TRBJ2-5; TRBD2 matches at 10 bases. This CDR3 comprises 16 residues. V lost 4 bases to trimming and J lost 3 bases; unmatched junction nucleotides: 8. Here the CDR3 reads CASSYGPSGGEETQYF. CDR3 in DNA: TGTGCCAGCAGTTACGGCCCGAGCGGGGGGGAAGAGACCCAGTACTTC.

This clonotype was found a few times. J is TRBJ2-5 and V is TRBV5-5, with D unresolved. V was shortened by 0 bases and J by 7 bases, with 16 bases between the two germline ends. Germline V gene sequence: CDR1 SGHKS, CDR2 YYEKEE (reference sequence). The CDR3 has 15 amino acids. This CDR3 reads CASSLGDTSPGTQYF. The CDR3 DNA reads as TGTGCCAGCAGCTTGGGAGACACCTCCCCGGGGACCCAGTACTTC.

This chain joins TRBV30 and TRBJ2-7, with D possibly being TRBD1 or TRBD2 (6 bases each). This CDR3 contains 14 residues. Germline V CDR1 and CDR2: GTSNPN, SVGIG (reference sequence). Deletions cut 0 bases from V and 5 bases from J, with 14 bases between. The CDR3 region has the DNA TGTGCCTGGAGTGTACTTGGGGGGCCTAACGAGCAGTACTTC. Its protein is CAWSVLGGPNEQYF. Full variable domain (remainder filled in from reference TRBV30 and TRBJ2-7): SQTIHQWPATLVQPVGSPLSLECTVEGTSNPNLYWYRQAAGRGLQLLFYSVGIGQISSEVPQNLSASRPQDRQFILSSKKLLLSDSGFYLCAWSVLGGPNEQYFGPGTRLTVT.

In its sample, this clonotype was seen many times. The V call is TRBV7-2, the J call TRBJ2-5, with D unresolved. This CDR3 has 14 amino acids. The germline gives CDR1 SGHTA, CDR2 FQGNSA. The V end was cut by 5 bases, the J end by 0 bases, with 10 bases between. CDR3 sequence reads: CASSRETYQETQYF. CDR3 DNA: TGTGCCAGCAGCCGAGAGACGTACCAAGAGACCCAGTACTTC.

This clonotype turned up a few times. CDR3 residues: CASSLADMNTEAFF. CDR3 coding DNA: TGTGCCAGCAGCTTAGCAGATATGAACACTGAAGCTTTCTTT. The J gene is TRBJ1-1, the V gene TRBV7-2, with D unclear. Germline-derived CDR1 and CDR2 are SGHTA and FQGNSA. V dropped 0 bases and J dropped 0 bases, with 5 bases sitting between them. The CDR3 runs to 14 residues.

This clonotype was detected once. The gene calls are TRBV20-1 and TRBJ1-5; a weak D match, TRBD1 (5 bases). V shed 5 bases and J shed 4 bases, with 12 bases lying between them. The CDR3 is 13 residues long. The germline CDR1 and CDR2 sequences are DFQATT and SNEGSKA (reference sequence). The CDR3 nucleotides read TGCAGTGCTTTTGGACACCCTAATCAGCCCCAGCATTTT. Its protein product is CSAFGHPNQPQHF.

This clonotype turned up a few times. The chain carries TRBV6-2 or TRBV6-3 and TRBJ2-1; tentative D call: TRBD2 (7 bases). The germline V gene has CDR1 MNHEY and CDR2 SVGEGT. CDR3 length: 14 residues. The V and J ends lost 2 bases and 9 bases respectively, with 14 bases between them. CDR3 nucleotides: TGTGCCAGCAGTTACGGGGCAGGGGAGGGTGAGCAGTTCTTC. Residues: CASSYGAGEGEQFF.

The V and J genes are TRBV7-2 and TRBJ1-1; TRBD1 is a possible D gene (6 bases). Trimming removed 5 bases at V and 1 base at J, with 14 bases between. The CDR3 spans 15 residues. Germline CDR1 reads SGHTA; CDR2 reads FQGNSA. The CDR3 region has the DNA TGTGCCAGCAGCCCAGGACAGATTTCGAACACTGAAGCTTTCTTT. Its translation is CASSPGQISNTEAFF. Variable domain in full (rest from reference TRBV7-2 and TRBJ1-1): GAGVSQSPSNKVTEKGKDVELRCDPISGHTALYWYRQSLGQGLEFLIYFQGNSAPDKSGLPSDRFSAERTGGSVSTLTIQRTQQEDSAVYLCASSPGQISNTEAFFGQGTRLTVV.

This clonotype turned up a few times. The J gene is TRBJ2-7, the V gene TRBV5-1; 9 nucleotides align to TRBD1. Germline CDR1 reads SGHRS; CDR2 reads YFSETQ. The trim removed 2 bases at V and 0 bases at J, leaving 9 bases unmatched. CDR3 length: 17 residues. As DNA, the CDR3 is TGCGCCAGCAGCTTAGGCGGACAGGGGCGGAGCTCCTACGAGCAGTACTTC. Protein sequence: CASSLGGQGRSSYEQYF.